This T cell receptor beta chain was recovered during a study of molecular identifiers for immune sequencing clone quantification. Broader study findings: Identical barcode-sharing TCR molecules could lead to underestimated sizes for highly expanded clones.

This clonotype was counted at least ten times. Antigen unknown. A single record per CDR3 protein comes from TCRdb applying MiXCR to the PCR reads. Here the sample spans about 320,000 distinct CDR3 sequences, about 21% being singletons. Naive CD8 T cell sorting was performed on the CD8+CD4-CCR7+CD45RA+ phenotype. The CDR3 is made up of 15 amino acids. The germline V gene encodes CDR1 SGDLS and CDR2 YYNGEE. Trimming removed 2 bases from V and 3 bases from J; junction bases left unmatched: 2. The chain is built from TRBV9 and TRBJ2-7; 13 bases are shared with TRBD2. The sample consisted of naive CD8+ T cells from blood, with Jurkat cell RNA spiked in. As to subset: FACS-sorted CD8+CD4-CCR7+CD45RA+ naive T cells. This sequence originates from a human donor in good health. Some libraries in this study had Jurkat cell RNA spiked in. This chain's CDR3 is CASSVGTSGVYEQYF. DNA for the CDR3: TGTGCCAGCAGCGTCGGGACTAGCGGGGTCTACGAGCAGTACTTC.